The next 2 T cell receptor beta chains were all read from a single sample in a study of monozygotic twins with inflammatory bowel disease. TCRdb derives one entry per CDR3 protein from the 5' RACE reads, leaving out DNA. The sample table includes 330,000 or so distinct CDR3 sequences. Sequenced: blood. These receptors all stem from a human donor with ulcerative colitis or Crohn's disease, or a healthy co-twin of an affected twin (not recorded which).

The chain uses TRBV5-1 and TRBJ1-5; the D call from TCRdb, TRBD1, cannot be confirmed without DNA. The CDR3 is 15 amino acids. Germline CDR1 is SGHRS and CDR2 is YFSETQ. The CDR3 loop reads CASSLAGGADQPQHF.

The rearrangement joins TRBV11-2 to TRBJ2-1; as DNA is missing, the TRBD1 call by TCRdb cannot be tested. The CDR3 has 16 amino acids. Germline values: CDR1 SGHAT, CDR2 FQNNGV. The CDR3 loop is CASSALTGEGMNEQFF.